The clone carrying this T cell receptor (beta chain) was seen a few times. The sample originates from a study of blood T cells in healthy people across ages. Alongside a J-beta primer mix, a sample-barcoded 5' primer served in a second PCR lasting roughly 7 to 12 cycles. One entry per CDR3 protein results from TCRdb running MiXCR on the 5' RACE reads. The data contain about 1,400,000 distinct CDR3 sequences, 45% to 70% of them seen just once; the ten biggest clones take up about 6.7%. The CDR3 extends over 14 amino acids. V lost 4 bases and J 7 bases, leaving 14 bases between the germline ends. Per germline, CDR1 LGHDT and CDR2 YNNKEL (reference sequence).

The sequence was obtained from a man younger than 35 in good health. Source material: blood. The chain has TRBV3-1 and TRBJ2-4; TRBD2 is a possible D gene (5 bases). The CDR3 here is CASSPGEGRNIQYF. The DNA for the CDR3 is TGTGCCAGCAGCCCCGGAGAGGGTCGGAACATTCAGTACTTC. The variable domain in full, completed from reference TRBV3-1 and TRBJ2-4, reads DTAVSQTPKYLVTQMGNDKSIKCEQNLGHDTMYWYKQDSKKFLKIMFSYNNKELIINETVPNRFSPKSPDKAHLNLHINSLELGDSAVYFCASSPGEGRNIQYFGAGTRLSVL.